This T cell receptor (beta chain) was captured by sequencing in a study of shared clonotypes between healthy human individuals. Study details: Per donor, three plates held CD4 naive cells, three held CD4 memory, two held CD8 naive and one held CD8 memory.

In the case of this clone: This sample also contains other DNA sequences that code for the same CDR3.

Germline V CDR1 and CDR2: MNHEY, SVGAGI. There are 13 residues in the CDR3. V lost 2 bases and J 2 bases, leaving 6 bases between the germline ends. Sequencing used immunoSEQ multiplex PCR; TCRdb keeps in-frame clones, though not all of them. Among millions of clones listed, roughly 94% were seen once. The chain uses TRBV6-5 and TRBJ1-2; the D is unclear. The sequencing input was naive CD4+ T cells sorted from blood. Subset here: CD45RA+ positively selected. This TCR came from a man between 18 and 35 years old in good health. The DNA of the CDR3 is TGTGCCAGCAGTTACGCAGCCAACTATGGCTACACCTTC. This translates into CASSYAANYGYTF.